The 15 T cell receptor beta chains listed next were all sequenced from one sample in a study of cytomegalovirus exposure and HLA in healthy donors. Primers for the PCR totalled 60 Vbeta and 13 Jbeta. This table comes from immunoSEQ multiplex PCR, and its TCRdb copy is limited to in-frame clones, with some not included. The table includes some 130,000 clones, approximately 80% detected once. What was sequenced was PBMCs. The receptors derive from a middle-aged man in good health and CMV-seronegative.

The CDR3 nucleotides are TGTGCCAGCTCCCTCTCGACAGGGAGAGGCACTGAAGCTTTCTTT. Translation: CASSLSTGRGTEAFF. The chain uses TRBV18 and TRBJ1-1; 7 nucleotides match TRBD1. CDR1 and CDR2 from the germline V gene are KGHSH and LQKENI. J gave up 4 bases and V 6 bases, and 11 bases lay outside the gene matches. The CDR3 extends over 15 amino acids.

A single count supports this clone. The rearrangement joins TRBV29-1 to TRBJ1-1; D might be TRBD1 (6 bases). CDR1 SQVTM and CDR2 ANQGSEA come from the germline V gene. With 7 bases removed from V and 3 bases from J, the gap between germline ends came to 15 bases. This CDR3 spans 13 amino acids. The CDR3 spells CSARGGDDTEAFF. The CDR3 bases are TGCAGCGCGCGAGGGGGGGATGACACTGAAGCTTTCTTT.

The chain is built from TRBV4-1 and TRBJ2-5; 10 bases align to TRBD2. V lost 0 bases to trimming and J lost 4 bases; unmatched junction nucleotides: 2. Germline V lookup: CDR1 MGHRA, CDR2 YSYEKL. This CDR3 comprises 15 residues. CDR3 region: CASSQDSSGRETQYF. CDR3 DNA sequence: TGCGCCAGCAGCCAAGATTCTAGCGGGAGAGAGACCCAGTACTTC.

The chain couples TRBV27 to TRBJ2-1, with 11 bases matching TRBD2. Unmatched junction bases numbered 6, after V lost 5 bases and J lost 3 bases. Germline V CDR1 and CDR2: MNHEY, SMNVEV (reference sequence). The CDR3 covers 16 residues. CDR3 bases: TGTGCCAGCAGTCCCATGGGACTAGCGGTCTACAATGAGCAGTTCTTC. Protein product: CASSPMGLAVYNEQFF.

The chain is built from TRBV30 and TRBJ2-2; maybe TRBD1 (6 bases). The CDR3 consists of 15 residues. Looked up from germline, CDR1 is GTSNPN and CDR2 is SVGIG (reference sequence). Between the trimmed V and J ends, which lost 3 bases and 2 bases, there was a span of 13 bases. This CDR3 is CAWRGPGVNTGELFF. The CDR3 DNA sequence: TGTGCCTGGAGGGGTCCAGGGGTAAACACCGGGGAGCTGTTTTTT. The variable domain in full, completed from reference TRBV30 and TRBJ2-2, reads SQTIHQWPATLVQPVGSPLSLECTVEGTSNPNLYWYRQAAGRGLQLLFYSVGIGQISSEVPQNLSASRPQDRQFILSSKKLLLSDSGFYLCAWRGPGVNTGELFFGEGSRLTVL.

The CDR3, as DNA: TGTGCCAGCAGTGAAGCGGCCAGTTTTACATATGGCTACACCTTC. Translated, it gives CASSEAASFTYGYTF. The chain uses TRBV6-1 and TRBJ1-2; D call uncertain. Germline CDR1 MNHNS, CDR2 SASEGT. The CDR3 runs 15 residues. The V gene lost 0 bases and the J gene lost 5 bases, with 13 bases spanning the gap.

The gene calls are TRBV5-1 and TRBJ2-5; D is uncertain. Matching the DNA end better, TRBJ2-7 makes the J call doubtful. This CDR3 has 14 residues. The germline gives CDR1 SGHRS, CDR2 YFSETQ. Here the CDR3 reads CASSLGSSSYEQYF. DNA for the CDR3: TGCGCCAGCAGCTTGGGATCTAGTTCCTACGAGCAGTACTTC.

The rearrangement joins TRBV5-6 to TRBJ1-6; tentatively, D is TRBD1 (5 bases). This CDR3 region has 15 residues. Germline V gene lookup returns CDR1 SGHDT and CDR2 YYEEEE. Trimming left V 0 bases short and J 6 bases short, with 10 bases between. CDR3 amino acids: CASSLEAGLNSPLHF. CDR3 bases: TGTGCCAGCAGCTTGGAGGCAGGGCTTAATTCACCCCTCCACTTT.

The J gene is TRBJ2-3, the V gene TRBV28; TRBD1 aligns across 7 bases. The CDR3 has 14 amino acids. The germline CDR1 and CDR2 sequences are MDHEN and SYDVKM. V lost 2 bases and J lost 4; bases outside the gene matches: 3. Written as DNA, the CDR3 is TGTGCCAGCAGTTTAAATCAGGGGGCAGATACGCAGTATTTT. Translated: CASSLNQGADTQYF.

The rearrangement uses TRBV5-1 and TRBJ1-4, with a possible D match to TRBD1 (5 bases). Germline CDR1 SGHRS, CDR2 YFSETQ. The V gene lost 6 bases and the J gene lost 5 bases, with 17 bases spanning the gap. This CDR3 comprises 15 residues. The CDR3 DNA sequence: TGCGCCAGCACCCGAACTACAGGTGGCAATGAAAAACTGTTTTTT. Translated, it gives CASTRTTGGNEKLFF. Drawing the rest from reference TRBV5-1 and TRBJ1-4, the complete variable domain is KAGVTQTPRYLIKTRGQQVTLSCSPISGHRSVSWYQQTPGQGLQFLFEYFSETQRNKGNFPGRFSGRQFSNSRSEMNVSTLELGDSALYLCASTRTTGGNEKLFFGSGTQLSVL.

The rearrangement joins TRBV25-1 to TRBJ1-4; no firm D call. The V and J ends lost 5 bases and 7 bases respectively, with 11 bases between them. The length of the CDR3 is 13 residues. Germline V gives CDR1 MGHDK, CDR2 SYGVNS. The CDR3 loop is CASSHPGVEKLFF. In nucleotides, the CDR3 is TGTGCCAGCAGTCACCCGGGAGTTGAAAAACTGTTTTTT.

The CDR3 is CASSSTRSDSGANVLTF. DNA of the CDR3: TGCGCCAGCAGCTCAACCCGCAGCGACTCTGGGGCCAACGTCCTGACTTTC. The chain links TRBV4-1 to TRBJ2-6; D remains unclear. Germline V gene sequence: CDR1 MGHRA, CDR2 YSYEKL. V was pared by 5 bases and J by 0 bases, with 14 bases between. The length of the CDR3 is 17 residues.

The V and J genes are TRBV5-4 and TRBJ2-7; TRBD1 might be the D (6 bases). CDR3 length equals 14 residues. Germline V gene data show CDR1 as SGHNT and CDR2 as YYREEE (reference sequence). Trimming cost V 4 bases and J 3 bases, with 14 bases left between them. The CDR3 DNA follows: TGTGCCAGCAGCGGTGTGGGGGCGGTCTACGAGCAGTACTTC. Translated, it gives CASSGVGAVYEQYF.

The table lists this clone with a count of one. The chain is built from TRBV9 and TRBJ1-4; D is possibly TRBD1 (5 bases). With 3 bases removed from V and 5 bases from J, the gap between germline ends came to 11 bases. Germline lookup yields CDR1 SGDLS and CDR2 YYNGEE. The CDR3 consists of 14 residues. The CDR3 here is CASSARDWNEKLFF. Here the CDR3 DNA reads TGTGCCAGCAGCGCCCGGGACTGGAATGAAAAACTGTTTTTT.

The chain employs TRBV5-1 and TRBJ1-1, with TRBD1 identical over 7 bases. Looked up from germline, CDR1 is SGHRS and CDR2 is YFSETQ. Trimming cost V 3 bases and J 3 bases; bases outside gene matches: 2. The CDR3 runs to 13 residues. Written as DNA, the CDR3 is TGCGCCAGCAGCTCAGGGGGTTACACTGAAGCTTTCTTT. Amino acid sequence: CASSSGGYTEAFF.